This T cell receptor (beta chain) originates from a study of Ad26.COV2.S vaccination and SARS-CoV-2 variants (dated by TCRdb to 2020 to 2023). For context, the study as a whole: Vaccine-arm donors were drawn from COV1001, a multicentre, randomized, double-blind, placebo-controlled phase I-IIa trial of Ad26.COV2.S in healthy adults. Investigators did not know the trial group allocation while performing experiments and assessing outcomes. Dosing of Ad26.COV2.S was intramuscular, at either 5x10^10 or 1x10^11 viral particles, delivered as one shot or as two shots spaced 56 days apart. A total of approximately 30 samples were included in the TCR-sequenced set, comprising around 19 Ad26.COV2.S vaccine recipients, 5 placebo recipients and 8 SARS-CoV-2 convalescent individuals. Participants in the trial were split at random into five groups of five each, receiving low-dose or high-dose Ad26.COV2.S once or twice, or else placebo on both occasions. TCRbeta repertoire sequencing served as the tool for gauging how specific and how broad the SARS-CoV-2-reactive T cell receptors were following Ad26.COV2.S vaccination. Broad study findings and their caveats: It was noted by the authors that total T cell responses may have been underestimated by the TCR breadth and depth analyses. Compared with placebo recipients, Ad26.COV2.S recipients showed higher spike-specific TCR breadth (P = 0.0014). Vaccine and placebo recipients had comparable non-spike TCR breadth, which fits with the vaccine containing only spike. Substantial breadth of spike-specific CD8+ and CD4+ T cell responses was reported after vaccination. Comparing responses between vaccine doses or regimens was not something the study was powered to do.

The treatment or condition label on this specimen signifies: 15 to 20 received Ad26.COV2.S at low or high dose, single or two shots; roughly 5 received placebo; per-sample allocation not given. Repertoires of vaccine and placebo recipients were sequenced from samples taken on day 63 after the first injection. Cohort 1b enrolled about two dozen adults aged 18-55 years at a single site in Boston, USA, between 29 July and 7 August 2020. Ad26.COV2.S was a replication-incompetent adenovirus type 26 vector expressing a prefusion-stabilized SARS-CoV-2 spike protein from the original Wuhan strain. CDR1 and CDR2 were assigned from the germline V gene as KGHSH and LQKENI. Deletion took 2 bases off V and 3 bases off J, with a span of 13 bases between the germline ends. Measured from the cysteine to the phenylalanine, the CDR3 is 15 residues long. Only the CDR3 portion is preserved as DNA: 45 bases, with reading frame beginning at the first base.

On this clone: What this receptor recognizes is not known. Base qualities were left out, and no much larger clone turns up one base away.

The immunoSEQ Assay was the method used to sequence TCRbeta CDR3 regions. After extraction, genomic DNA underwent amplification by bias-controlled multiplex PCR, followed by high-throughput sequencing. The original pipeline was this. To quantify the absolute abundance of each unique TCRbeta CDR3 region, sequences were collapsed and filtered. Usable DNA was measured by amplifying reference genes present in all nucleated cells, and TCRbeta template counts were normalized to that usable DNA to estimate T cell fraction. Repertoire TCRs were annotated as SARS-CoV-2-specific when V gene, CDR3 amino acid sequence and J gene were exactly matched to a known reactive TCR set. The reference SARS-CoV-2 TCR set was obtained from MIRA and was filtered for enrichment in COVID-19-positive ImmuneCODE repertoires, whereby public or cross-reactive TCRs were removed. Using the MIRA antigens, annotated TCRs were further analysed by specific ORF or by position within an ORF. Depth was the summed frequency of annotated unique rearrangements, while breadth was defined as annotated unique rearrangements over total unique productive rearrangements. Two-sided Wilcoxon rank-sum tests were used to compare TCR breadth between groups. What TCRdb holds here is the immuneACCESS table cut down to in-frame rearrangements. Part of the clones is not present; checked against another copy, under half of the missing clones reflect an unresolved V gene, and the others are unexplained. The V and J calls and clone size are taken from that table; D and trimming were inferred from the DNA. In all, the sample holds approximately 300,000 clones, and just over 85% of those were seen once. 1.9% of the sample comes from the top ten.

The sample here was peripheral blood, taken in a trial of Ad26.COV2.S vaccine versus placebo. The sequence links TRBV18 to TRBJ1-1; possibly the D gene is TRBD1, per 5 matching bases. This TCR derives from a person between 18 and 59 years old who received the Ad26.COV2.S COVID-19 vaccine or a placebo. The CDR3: CASSPYGHRDTEAFF. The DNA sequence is TGTGCCAGCTCACCATACGGACATCGGGACACTGAAGCTTTCTTT. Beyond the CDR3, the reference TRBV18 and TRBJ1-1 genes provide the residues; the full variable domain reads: NAGVMQNPRHLVRRRGQEARLRCSPMKGHSHVYWYRQLPEEGLKFMVYLQKENIIDESGMPKERFSAEFPKEGPSILRIQQVVRGDSAAYFCASSPYGHRDTEAFFGQGTRLTVV.